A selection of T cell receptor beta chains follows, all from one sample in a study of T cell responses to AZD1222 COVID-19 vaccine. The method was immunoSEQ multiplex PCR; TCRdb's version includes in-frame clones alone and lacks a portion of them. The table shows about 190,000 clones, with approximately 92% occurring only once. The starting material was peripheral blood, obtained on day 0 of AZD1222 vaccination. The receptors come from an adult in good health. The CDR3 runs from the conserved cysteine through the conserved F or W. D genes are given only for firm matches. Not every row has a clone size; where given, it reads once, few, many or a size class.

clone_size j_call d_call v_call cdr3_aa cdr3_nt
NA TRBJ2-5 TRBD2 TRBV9 CASSGNWASGGTQYF TGTGCCAGCAGCGGAAACTGGGCTAGCGGGGGGACCCAGTACTTC
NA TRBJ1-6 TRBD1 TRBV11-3 CASSKTGGTPLHF TGTGCCAGCAGCAAGACAGGGGGGACACCCCTCCACTTT
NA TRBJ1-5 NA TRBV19 CASSSGTQSNQPQHF TGTGCCAGTAGTAGTGGGACACAAAGCAATCAGCCCCAGCATTTT
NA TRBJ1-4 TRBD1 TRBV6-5 CASSSKGASEKLFF TGTGCCAGCAGTTCGAAGGGGGCCAGTGAAAAACTGTTTTTT
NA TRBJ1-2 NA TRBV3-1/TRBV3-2 CASSQSRDLYGYTF TGTGCCAGCAGCCAAAGCCGGGACCTCTATGGCTACACCTTC
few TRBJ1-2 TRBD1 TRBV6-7 CASSYSDRGYYGYTF TGTGCCAGCAGTTATTCAGACAGGGGGTACTATGGCTACACCTTC
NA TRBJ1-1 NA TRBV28 CASSLLGTMNTEAFF TGTGCCAGCAGTTTATTGGGAACTATGAACACTGAAGCTTTCTTT
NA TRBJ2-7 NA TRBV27 CASRRGVGGSYEQYF TGTGCCAGCAGGAGGGGAGTGGGCGGCTCCTACGAGCAGTACTTC
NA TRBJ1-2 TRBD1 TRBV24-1 CATSDPPGQGNYGYTF TGTGCCACCAGTGACCCTCCCGGACAGGGGAACTATGGCTACACCTTC
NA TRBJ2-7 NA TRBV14 CASSQDRRTHSF TGTGCCAGCAGCCAAGATCGTCGGACCCACTCCTTC
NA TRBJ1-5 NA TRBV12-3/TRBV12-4 CASSLDRNQPQHF TGTGCCAGCAGCCTGGACAGAAATCAGCCCCAGCATTTT
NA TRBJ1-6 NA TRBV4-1 CASSQVNLVAPETLHF TGCGCCAGCAGCCAAGTTAATTTAGTCGCCCCGGAGACCCTCCACTTT
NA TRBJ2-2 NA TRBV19 CASSTPRERTGELFF TGTGCCAGTAGTACCCCGCGGGAAAGGACCGGGGAGCTGTTTTTT
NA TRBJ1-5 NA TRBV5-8 CASSRTWISNQPQHF TGTGCCAGCAGCAGAACCTGGATTAGCAATCAGCCCCAGCATTTT
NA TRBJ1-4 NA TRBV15 CATSRDPGAEKLFF TGTGCCACCAGCAGAGATCCAGGGGCCGAAAAACTGTTTTTT
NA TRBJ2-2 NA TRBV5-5 CASSLTRTGELFF TGTGCCAGCAGCTTAACCCGGACCGGGGAGCTGTTTTTT
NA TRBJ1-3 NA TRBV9 CASSSSPIPDSGNTIYF TGTGCCAGCAGCTCCAGTCCCATCCCCGACTCTGGAAACACCATATATTTT
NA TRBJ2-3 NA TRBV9 CASSVRISTDTQYF TGTGCCAGCAGCGTCCGGATTAGTACAGATACGCAGTATTTT
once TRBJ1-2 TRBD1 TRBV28 CASSLLPGTGDGYTF TGTGCCAGCAGTTTATTGCCCGGGACAGGAGACGGCTACACCTTC
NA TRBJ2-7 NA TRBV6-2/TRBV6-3 CASSYTVGYEQYF TGTGCCAGCAGTTACACCGTGGGCTACGAGCAGTACTTC
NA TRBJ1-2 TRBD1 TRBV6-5 CASSWGQGREGYTF TGTGCCAGCAGTTGGGGACAGGGCCGAGAGGGCTACACCTTC
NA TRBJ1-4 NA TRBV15 CATSPRVSNEKLFF TGTGCCACCAGCCCCAGGGTTTCTAATGAAAAACTGTTTTTT
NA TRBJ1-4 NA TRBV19 CASSPDTATNEKLFF TGTGCCAGTAGTCCTGATACTGCAACTAATGAAAAACTGTTTTTT
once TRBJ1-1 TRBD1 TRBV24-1 CATSDPRTGTEAFF TGTGCCACCAGTGATCCCCGGACAGGGACTGAAGCTTTCTTT
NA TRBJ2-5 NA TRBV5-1 CASSLEGRKETQYF TGCGCCAGCAGCTTGGAGGGTCGCAAAGAGACCCAGTACTTC
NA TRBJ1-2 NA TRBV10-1 CASSAGTRYGYTF TGCGCCAGCAGTGCCGGGACACGGTATGGCTACACCTTC
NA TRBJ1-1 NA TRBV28 CASSSGLPEAFF TGTGCCAGCAGTTCTGGATTACCTGAAGCTTTCTTT
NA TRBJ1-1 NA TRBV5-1 CASSLFMNTEAFF TGCGCCAGCAGCTTGTTTATGAACACTGAAGCTTTCTTT
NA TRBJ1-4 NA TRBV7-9 CASRSQEGNEKLFF TGTGCCAGCAGGTCACAGGAGGGGAATGAAAAACTGTTTTTT
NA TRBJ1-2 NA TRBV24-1 CATSDTFDPQGTNYGYTF TGTGCCACCAGTGATACTTTTGACCCACAAGGGACTAACTATGGCTACACCTTC
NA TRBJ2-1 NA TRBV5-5 CASSFGPNNEQFF TGTGCCAGCAGCTTCGGACCAAACAATGAGCAGTTCTTC
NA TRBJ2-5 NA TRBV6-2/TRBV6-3 CASSYLQRDTGETQYF TGTGCCAGCAGTTACCTCCAACGGGACACGGGAGAGACCCAGTACTTC
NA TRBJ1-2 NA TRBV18 CASSPGGDGYTF TGTGCCAGCTCACCTGGGGGGGATGGCTACACCTTC
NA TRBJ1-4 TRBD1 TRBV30 CAWSPPPGGNEKLFF TGTGCCTGGAGTCCGCCTCCAGGGGGTAATGAAAAACTGTTTTTT
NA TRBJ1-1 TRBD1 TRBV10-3 CAISEFQGEGAFF TGTGCCATCAGTGAGTTTCAGGGGGAGGGGGCTTTCTTT
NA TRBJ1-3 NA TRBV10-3 CAISAGGALGNTIYF TGTGCCATCAGTGCCGGGGGGGCGCTTGGAAACACCATATATTTT
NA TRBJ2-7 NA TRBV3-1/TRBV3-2 CASSLSGVEQYF TGTGCCAGCAGCCTATCAGGGGTTGAGCAGTACTTC
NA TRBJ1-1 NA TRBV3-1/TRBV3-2 CASSELAVSTEAFF TGTGCCAGCAGCGAGTTGGCGGTGAGCACTGAAGCTTTCTTT
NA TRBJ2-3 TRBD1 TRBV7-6 CASSPDRARTDTQYF TGTGCCAGCAGCCCTGACAGGGCGCGCACAGATACGCAGTATTTT
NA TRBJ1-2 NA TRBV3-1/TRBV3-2 CASSRDSLVGYTF TGTGCCAGCAGCCGCGACAGCCTTGTGGGCTACACCTTC
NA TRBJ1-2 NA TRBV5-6 CASSLAGVLSYGYTF TGTGCCAGCAGCTTGGCAGGGGTCCTCTCTTATGGCTACACCTTC
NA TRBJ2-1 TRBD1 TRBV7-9 CASSSGTGLDEQFF TGTGCCAGCAGCTCAGGGACAGGGCTCGATGAGCAGTTCTTC
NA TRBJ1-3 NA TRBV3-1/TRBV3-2 CASSQDLSRDSGNTIYF TGTGCCAGCAGCCAAGATCTTAGCAGGGATTCTGGAAACACCATATATTTT
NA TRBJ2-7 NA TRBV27 CASSFAGSYEQYF TGTGCCAGCAGTTTTGCGGGAAGCTACGAGCAGTACTTC
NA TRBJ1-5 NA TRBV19 CASADVVGADQPQHF TGTGCCAGTGCCGATGTTGTGGGGGCGGATCAGCCCCAGCATTTT
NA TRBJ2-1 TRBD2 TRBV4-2 CASSQDPTSANEQFF TGTGCCAGCAGCCAAGATCCGACTAGCGCCAATGAGCAGTTCTTC
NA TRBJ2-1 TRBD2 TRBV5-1 CASSLTRGGRDEQFF TGCGCCAGCAGCTTGACCCGGGGGGGCAGGGATGAGCAGTTCTTC
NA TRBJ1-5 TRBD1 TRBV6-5 CATRGQGVGQPQHF TGTGCCACGCGCGGACAGGGGGTAGGCCAGCCCCAGCATTTT
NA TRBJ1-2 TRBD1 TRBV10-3 CAISPDRENGYTF TGTGCCATCAGTCCGGACAGGGAGAATGGCTACACCTTC
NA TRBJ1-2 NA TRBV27 CASSMTAGLSYTF TGTGCCAGCAGTATGACCGCCGGTCTCAGCTACACCTTC
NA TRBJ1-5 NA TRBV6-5 CASSWQLGSQPQHF TGTGCCAGCAGTTGGCAGCTGGGGAGTCAGCCCCAGCATTTT
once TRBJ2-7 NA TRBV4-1 CASSEVGSYEQYF TGCGCCAGCAGTGAGGTAGGGTCCTACGAGCAGTACTTC
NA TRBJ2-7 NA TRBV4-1 CASSQGGPGHGPYEQYF TGCGCCAGCAGCCAAGGTGGGCCGGGACACGGACCCTACGAGCAGTACTTC
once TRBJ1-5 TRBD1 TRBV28 CASSLRGLRNQPQHF TGTGCCAGCAGCCTCAGGGGGCTACGGAATCAGCCCCAGCATTTT
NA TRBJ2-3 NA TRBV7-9 CASSSVQGSGDTQYF TGTGCCAGCAGCTCGGTACAGGGATCTGGAGATACGCAGTATTTT
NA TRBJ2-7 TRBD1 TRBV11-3 CASSSGQARRHEQYF TGTGCCAGCAGCTCAGGACAGGCGCGGCGGCACGAGCAGTACTTC
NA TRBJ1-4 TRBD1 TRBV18 CASSPGQGRWVTNEKLFF TGTGCCAGCTCACCCGGACAGGGGCGATGGGTAACTAATGAAAAACTGTTTTTT